The entry that follows covers one T cell receptor beta chain sequence. These data come from a study of cytomegalovirus exposure and HLA in healthy donors. The PCR ran on 60 Vbeta and 13 Jbeta primers. This table comes from immunoSEQ multiplex PCR, and its TCRdb copy is limited to in-frame clones, with some not included. The data show fewer than 250,000 clones, 82% seen once. This CDR3 has 14 amino acids. Germline loops: CDR1 GTSNPN, CDR2 SVGIG (reference sequence). This sequence originates from a man aged 40-55 years in good health and CMV-seropositive. This chain uses TRBV30 with TRBJ2-1; 7 bases are a match to TRBD2. The sequenced sample consisted of PBMCs. CDR3 protein: CALEGLALGGEQFF. The CDR3 DNA reads as TGTGCACTGGAAGGTCTAGCGCTGGGGGGGGAGCAGTTCTTC. Using reference TRBV30 and TRBJ2-1 for the parts outside the CDR3, the full variable domain is SQTIHQWPATLVQPVGSPLSLECTVEGTSNPNLYWYRQAAGRGLQLLFYSVGIGQISSEVPQNLSASRPQDRQFILSSKKLLLSDSGFYLCALEGLALGGEQFFGPGTRLTVL.